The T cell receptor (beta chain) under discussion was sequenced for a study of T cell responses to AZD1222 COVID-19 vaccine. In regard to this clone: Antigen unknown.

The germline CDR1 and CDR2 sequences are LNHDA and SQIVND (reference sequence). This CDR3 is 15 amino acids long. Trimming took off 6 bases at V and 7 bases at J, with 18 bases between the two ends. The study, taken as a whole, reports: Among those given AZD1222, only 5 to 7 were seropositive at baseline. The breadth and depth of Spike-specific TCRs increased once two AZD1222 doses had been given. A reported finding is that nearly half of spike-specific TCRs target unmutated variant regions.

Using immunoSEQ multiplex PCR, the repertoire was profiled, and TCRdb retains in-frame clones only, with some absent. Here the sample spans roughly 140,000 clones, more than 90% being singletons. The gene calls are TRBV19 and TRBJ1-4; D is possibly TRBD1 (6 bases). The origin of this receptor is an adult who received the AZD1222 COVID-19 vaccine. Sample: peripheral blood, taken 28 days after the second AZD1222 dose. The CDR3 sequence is CASSQKGGIGEKLFF. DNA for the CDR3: TGTGCCAGTAGCCAAAAGGGGGGGATCGGTGAAAAACTGTTTTTT. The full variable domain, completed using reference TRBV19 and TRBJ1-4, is DGGITQSPKYLFRKEGQNVTLSCEQNLNHDAMYWYRQDPGQGLRLIYYSQIVNDFQKGDIAEGYSVSREKKESFPLTVTSAQKNPTAFYLCASSQKGGIGEKLFFGSGTQLSVL.